This is a list of T cell receptor beta chains from one sample in a study of T cells expressing NK-cell markers. Reprocessing the 5' RACE reads, TCRdb reports a single entry for every CDR3 protein and omits DNA. The specimen's table records 550,000 or so distinct CDR3 sequences. Specimen: blood T cells: a sorted CD56 or NKG2C T cell subset, CD4+ or CD8+ T cells, or bulk PBMC T cells (not recorded which). Every receptor here comes from a man younger than 35 in good health. Both conserved end residues are part of each CDR3.

J	V	CDR3
TRBJ2-5	TRBV4-3	CASSQTKTGLAETQYF
TRBJ2-1	TRBV29-1	CSGRRQNYNEQFF
TRBJ2-7	TRBV4-2	CASSQDRWVDRGRPGAYEQYF
TRBJ2-7	TRBV7-7	CASSFNRGSEQYF
TRBJ2-7	TRBV6-5	CASREFDEQYF
TRBJ2-3	TRBV21-1	CASSNASGKPDTQYF
TRBJ2-5	TRBV4-2	CASSQNRDRVGETQYF
TRBJ2-1	TRBV27	CASSFTHRGSEQFF
TRBJ2-7	TRBV12-3/TRBV12-4	CASSWGVSYEQYF
TRBJ2-1	TRBV12-3/TRBV12-4	CASISGNSYNEQFF
TRBJ1-6	TRBV6-1	CAIRRYSYNSPLHF
TRBJ1-5	TRBV12-3/TRBV12-4	CASSSGQFSNQPQHF
TRBJ2-7	TRBV20-1	CSAFSGRTMAYEQYF
TRBJ2-1	TRBV6-2/TRBV6-3	CAVGVAGINEQFF
TRBJ2-7	TRBV5-1	CASSLEGTYEQYF
TRBJ1-5	TRBV27	CASSLTLDRGHQPQHF
TRBJ2-1	TRBV7-9	CASSLLGGREDEQFF
TRBJ2-3	TRBV7-2	CAIPRRDYVTDTQYF
TRBJ2-1	TRBV10-3	CAISRTSGRGDNEQFF
TRBJ1-4	TRBV7-9	CASGGPTFNEKLFF
TRBJ2-7	TRBV7-8	CASSPWRTAYEQYF
TRBJ2-5	TRBV20-1	CSASRGLLAGGIGETQYF
TRBJ2-7	TRBV29-1	CSVGDPGYEQYF
TRBJ2-3	TRBV7-3	CASSPWGARPDTQYF
TRBJ2-1	TRBV4-3	CASSQDWAGSNNEQFF
TRBJ2-7	TRBV7-2	CASSTLLAELGEQYF
TRBJ1-2	TRBV4-3	CASSQGGQTTGYTF
TRBJ2-4	TRBV6-5	CASSYGAGWGDIQYF
TRBJ2-1	TRBV4-3	CASSPTSGIGNEQFF
TRBJ2-1	TRBV29-1	CSVGTSIPYNEQFF
TRBJ1-5	TRBV5-8	CATPSTTGRHQPQHF
TRBJ2-7	TRBV28	CASSSQAGQIYEQYF
TRBJ2-3	TRBV5-1	CASSSATLSSGADTQYF
TRBJ1-6	TRBV5-1	CASSHRDKDNSPLHF
TRBJ2-1	TRBV15	CATSRDDPFGVRNEQFF
TRBJ1-4	TRBV12-3/TRBV12-4	CASSLQAGAGKLFF
TRBJ2-3	TRBV5-1	CASSLTVPSTDTQYF
TRBJ2-3	TRBV12-3/TRBV12-4	CASSFRLVSPQYF
TRBJ2-1	TRBV20-1	CSARFPLAGGGNEQFF
TRBJ2-5	TRBV20-1	CSAKRGGVFQETQYF
TRBJ2-2	TRBV4-1	CASSPVRANGELFF
TRBJ2-1	TRBV18	CASSPGTARVHEQFF
TRBJ2-1	TRBV24-1	CATKQDPYNEQFF
TRBJ2-5	TRBV20-1	CSARDYPGRETQYF
TRBJ2-1	TRBV6-1	CASSQAWGFDEQFF
TRBJ2-3	TRBV27	CASSLSGTSGDTQYF
TRBJ1-1	TRBV7-9	CASSSADVEAFF
TRBJ2-7	TRBV20-1	CSASHSTSSEQYF
TRBJ1-5	TRBV12-3/TRBV12-4	CASSLVGRQVGNQPQHF
TRBJ2-3	TRBV20-1	CSARVTSGSIRDTQYF
TRBJ2-1	TRBV10-3	CAISEGDSQYNEQFF
TRBJ2-1	TRBV20-1	CSGGPGQGAHEQFF
TRBJ2-1	TRBV19	CASSIWLAGGKNEQFF